The 32 T cell receptor beta chains presented below share a single source sample, sequenced in a study of blood T cell repertoires in COVID-19. TCRdb's table, derived via immunoSEQ multiplex PCR, lists solely in-frame clones and lacks some. The data contain approximately 220,000 clones, approximately 88% of them singletons. Specimen: peripheral blood. All receptors derive from a middle-aged man with acute or convalescent COVID-19.

V is TRBV4-1 and J is TRBJ2-3; a weak D match, TRBD1 (5 bases). V lost 3 bases, J lost 3 bases, and 16 bases lay in between. CDR1 MGHRA and CDR2 YSYEKL come from the germline V gene. This CDR3 is 16 amino acids long. CDR3: CASSQVEVGATDTQYF. CDR3 nucleotides: TGCGCCAGCAGCCAGGTTGAGGTTGGGGCGACAGATACGCAGTATTTT.

J is TRBJ2-7 and V is TRBV7-2; D may be TRBD2 (5 bases). Germline V lookup: CDR1 SGHTA, CDR2 FQGNSA. V was clipped by 2 bases and J by 3 bases, with 17 bases between them. CDR3 size: 16 residues. The DNA of the CDR3 is TGTGCCAGCAGCTTAATCGATTCGGTAGCGTACTACGAGCAGTACTTC. This gives the protein CASSLIDSVAYYEQYF.

V gene TRBV6-5 combines with J gene TRBJ2-1, with TRBD2 matching over 11 bases. J lost 3 bases, V lost 2 bases, and 3 bases had no gene match. Germline-derived CDR1 and CDR2 are MNHEY and SVGAGI. The length of the CDR3 is 16 residues. The CDR3 region is CASSYTTSGGYNEQFF. DNA of the CDR3: TGTGCCAGCAGTTACACCACTAGCGGGGGCTACAATGAGCAGTTCTTC.

The V and J genes are TRBV12-3 or TRBV12-4 and TRBJ2-7, with D possibly matching TRBD1 (6 bases). Between the trimmed V and J ends, which lost 8 bases and 4 bases, there was a span of 15 bases. CDR3 size: 13 residues. CDR3 loop: CASRQGQTYEQYF. The CDR3 nucleotides are TGTGCCAGCCGCCAAGGACAGACTTACGAGCAGTACTTC.

The J gene is TRBJ2-1, the V gene TRBV30, with D possibly being TRBD2 (6 bases). There are 11 residues in the CDR3. Between the trimmed V and J ends, which lost 7 bases and 6 bases, there was a span of 10 bases. Germline values: CDR1 GTSNPN, CDR2 SVGIG (reference sequence). For the CDR3, the DNA is TGTGCCTTCGGGCGGGGCAATGAGCAGTTCTTC. Amino acid sequence: CAFGRGNEQFF.

This clone came up once. This chain connects TRBV5-4 to TRBJ1-4; D is uncertain. With 3 bases removed from V and 0 bases from J, the gap between germline ends came to 3 bases. CDR1 and CDR2 from the germline V gene are SGHNT and YYREEE (reference sequence). The CDR3 length is 13 residues. This CDR3 is CASSSPTNEKLFF. The CDR3 region has the DNA TGTGCCAGCAGCTCTCCAACTAATGAAAAACTGTTTTTT.

The chain carries TRBV3-1 (or the pseudogene TRBV3-2) and TRBJ2-7, with 7 nucleotides matching TRBD2. The ends lost 4 bases at V and 0 bases at J; junction bases unmatched: 3. The CDR3 extends over 14 amino acids. Germline V gene data show CDR1 as LGHDT and CDR2 as YNNKEL (reference sequence). This CDR3 is CASSPGGSSYEQYF. The CDR3 DNA sequence: TGTGCCAGCAGCCCGGGCGGGAGCTCCTACGAGCAGTACTTC.

The chain links TRBV19 to TRBJ2-7, with D possibly TRBD2 on 6 matching bases. V shed 7 bases and J shed 3 bases, with 10 bases lying between them. The CDR3 runs 12 residues. The germline V gene encodes CDR1 LNHDA and CDR2 SQIVND (reference sequence). The CDR3 here is CASTGENYEQYF. As DNA, the CDR3 is TGTGCCAGTACGGGGGAGAACTACGAGCAGTACTTC.

This chain connects TRBV7-2 to TRBJ2-5; D remains ambiguous. Trimming stripped 3 bases from V and 2 bases from J, with 7 bases between. CDR3 length equals 13 residues. The germline V gene has CDR1 SGHTA and CDR2 FQGNSA. In DNA form, the CDR3 reads TGTGCCAGCAGCTTGACTGCACAAGAGACCCAGTACTTC. Translation: CASSLTAQETQYF.

The V call is TRBV7-3, the J call TRBJ1-1; D ambiguous. The CDR3 runs 13 residues. Trimming shortened V by 5 bases and J by 3 bases, and 10 bases separated the two germline ends. Germline assignment: CDR1 SGHTA and CDR2 FQGTGA. In DNA form, the CDR3 reads TGTGCCAGCAGCGCTGACGGGTACACTGAAGCTTTCTTT. As protein: CASSADGYTEAFF.

The rearrangement links TRBV7-2 to TRBJ1-2; no clear D gene. CDR1 SGHTA and CDR2 FQGNSA come from the germline V gene. V was pared by 4 bases and J by 7 bases, with 16 bases between. The CDR3 contains 14 residues. CDR3 in amino acids: CASSSPSGERGYTF. Here the CDR3 DNA reads TGTGCCAGCAGCTCGCCCTCCGGCGAGCGTGGCTACACCTTC. Together with reference TRBV7-2 and TRBJ1-2, the CDR3 gives the full variable domain: GAGVSQSPSNKVTEKGKDVELRCDPISGHTALYWYRQSLGQGLEFLIYFQGNSAPDKSGLPSDRFSAERTGGSVSTLTIQRTQQEDSAVYLCASSSPSGERGYTFGSGTRLTVV.

The J gene is TRBJ1-4, the V gene TRBV28, with D maybe TRBD1 (6 bases). CDR1 MDHEN and CDR2 SYDVKM come from the germline V gene. V lost 3 bases and J 3 bases, leaving 8 bases between the germline ends. The CDR3 has 14 residues. The CDR3 here is CASSFWGPNEKLFF. The CDR3, as DNA: TGTGCCAGCAGTTTCTGGGGGCCTAATGAAAAACTGTTTTTT.

The V call is TRBV9, the J call TRBJ1-1; D is ambiguous. V was trimmed by 4 bases and J by 1 base, leaving 8 bases between them. The CDR3 is 13 residues long. Germline V gene sequence: CDR1 SGDLS, CDR2 YYNGEE. The CDR3 protein is CASSPYSNTEAFF. The CDR3 DNA reads TGTGCCAGCAGCCCATACTCGAACACTGAAGCTTTCTTT.

The rearrangement links TRBV7-9 to TRBJ1-1; D call uncertain. Germline CDR1 and CDR2: SEHNR and FQNEAQ (reference sequence). V was trimmed by 2 bases and J by 3 bases, leaving 13 bases between them. CDR3 length: 15 residues. As DNA, the CDR3 is TGTGCCAGCAGCTTACTTTGGGAGGGCGACACTGAAGCTTTCTTT. Encoded protein: CASSLLWEGDTEAFF.

The rearrangement links TRBV5-1 to TRBJ2-6, with a tentative D call TRBD2 (5 bases). V gave up 0 bases and J gave up 2 bases, with 9 bases separating them. CDR1 is SGHRS, CDR2 YFSETQ, per germline. The CDR3 loop spans 16 amino acids. CDR3 DNA sequence: TGCGCCAGCAGCTTGGATTACGGGGCTGGGGCCAACGTCCTGACTTTC. This encodes CASSLDYGAGANVLTF. Complete variable domain (other parts from reference TRBV5-1 and TRBJ2-6): KAGVTQTPRYLIKTRGQQVTLSCSPISGHRSVSWYQQTPGQGLQFLFEYFSETQRNKGNFPGRFSGRQFSNSRSEMNVSTLELGDSALYLCASSLDYGAGANVLTFGAGSRLTVL.

The rearrangement joins TRBV5-6 to TRBJ1-5, with D unclear. With 1 base removed from V and 5 bases from J, the gap between germline ends came to 10 bases. This CDR3 has 14 residues. From germline, CDR1 is SGHDT and CDR2 YYEEEE. CDR3 sequence: CASSLYSDYQPQHF. CDR3 DNA: TGTGCCAGCAGCTTGTATAGCGATTATCAGCCCCAGCATTTT.

The chain has TRBV11-2 and TRBJ2-3, with TRBD2 identical over 8 bases. CDR3 size: 17 residues. After removal of 1 base from V and 4 bases from J, the junction contained 10 bases not matched to a gene. Germline V gene sequence: CDR1 SGHAT, CDR2 FQNNGV. The CDR3 DNA is TGTGCCAGCAGCTTAGGATGGAGGGCGGGGGGAGCAGATACGCAGTATTTT. This gives the protein CASSLGWRAGGADTQYF.

This chain joins TRBV18 and TRBJ1-6; D perhaps matches TRBD1 (6 bases). CDR3 length: 15 amino acids. Looked up from germline, CDR1 is KGHSH and CDR2 is LQKENI. V shed 6 bases and J shed 8 bases, with 17 bases lying between them. The CDR3 bases are TGTGCCAGCTCGCAGAAACAGGGTATGGATTCACCCCTCCACTTT. It yields the protein CASSQKQGMDSPLHF.

The genes are TRBV7-9 and TRBJ1-1; no reliable D call. The germline V and J ends were trimmed by 5 bases and 2 bases, with 12 bases remaining between them. CDR1 is SEHNR, CDR2 FQNEAQ, per germline (reference sequence). The CDR3 is 14 residues long. Here the CDR3 DNA reads TGTGCCAGCAGCGCGGGTGGGGAAAACACTGAAGCTTTCTTT. Translated: CASSAGGENTEAFF. The full variable domain, rest sourced from reference TRBV7-9 and TRBJ1-1, is DTGVSQNPRHKITKRGQNVTFRCDPISEHNRLYWYRQTLGQGPEFLTYFQNEAQLEKSRLLSDRFSAERPKGSFSTLEIQRTEQGDSAMYLCASSAGGENTEAFFGQGTRLTVV.

This clone came up a few times. The gene calls are TRBV5-1 and TRBJ2-7, with TRBD2 matching 9 bases. From germline, CDR1 is SGHRS and CDR2 YFSETQ. V shed 0 bases and J 3 bases; nucleotides not matched to a gene: 1. The CDR3 contains 14 residues. The CDR3: CASSLGLAVYEQYF. Written as DNA, the CDR3 is TGCGCCAGCAGCTTGGGACTAGCGGTCTACGAGCAGTACTTC.

The CDR3 bases are TGTGCCAGCATCCCGGGACTCAACAATGAGCAGTTCTTC. Residues: CASIPGLNNEQFF. The rearrangement joins TRBV12-3 or TRBV12-4 to TRBJ2-1; D might be TRBD2 (6 bases). The V end was cut by 7 bases, the J end by 5 bases, with 12 bases between. The CDR3 covers 13 residues.

This chain connects TRBV7-8 to TRBJ1-6, with TRBD1 matching over 10 bases. Germline lookup yields CDR1 SGHVS and CDR2 FQNEAQ. This CDR3 region has 19 residues. V shed 5 bases and J 0 bases; nucleotides not matched to a gene: 10. The CDR3 DNA reads TGTGCCAGCAGCCCGGACAGGGGGACACTCAGCTCCTATAATTCACCCCTCCACTTT. Its protein is CASSPDRGTLSSYNSPLHF.

The chain combines TRBV5-1 with TRBJ2-5, with 8 bases aligning to TRBD1. Germline CDR1 reads SGHRS; CDR2 reads YFSETQ. V shed 3 bases, J shed 1 base, and the junction held 5 bases outside the gene matches. This CDR3 is built from 15 residues. DNA of the CDR3: TGCGCCAGCAGCTACTCCGACAGGGGCCAAGAGACCCAGTACTTC. This sequence encodes CASSYSDRGQETQYF.

The count of this clone is one. This chain joins TRBV15 and TRBJ1-6; no clear D gene. In germline, CDR1 is LNHNV, CDR2 YYDKDF (reference sequence). There are 14 residues in the CDR3. V shed 3 bases and J shed 10 bases, with 13 bases lying between them. CDR3 sequence: CATSSPYRSSPLHF. The CDR3 DNA reads as TGTGCCACCAGCAGTCCCTACCGATCCTCACCCCTCCACTTT.

The chain combines TRBV28 with TRBJ1-2, with D possibly TRBD1 on 5 matching bases. V gave up 6 bases and J gave up 4 bases, with 12 bases separating them. This CDR3 is built from 13 residues. Germline assignment: CDR1 MDHEN and CDR2 SYDVKM. CDR3 sequence reads: CASRMTDLYGYTF. The CDR3 DNA reads TGTGCCAGCAGGATGACAGATCTCTATGGCTACACCTTC.

This clone has only one observation. The chain has TRBV6-4 and TRBJ2-2; TRBD2 is a possible D gene (6 bases). Germline CDR1 reads MRHNA; CDR2 reads SNTAGT. The CDR3 is 13 residues long. The ends were cut back, 6 bases at V and 6 bases at J, with 11 bases in the middle. This chain's CDR3 is CASRGGSAGELFF. In nucleotides, the CDR3 is TGTGCCAGCAGGGGGGGATCCGCCGGGGAGCTGTTTTTT.

This chain connects TRBV27 to TRBJ1-2; 8 bases map to TRBD1. This CDR3 is 15 amino acids long. Trimming cost V 1 base and J 4 bases; bases outside gene matches: 5. Germline lookup yields CDR1 MNHEY and CDR2 SMNVEV (reference sequence). The CDR3 reads CASSLWQGAGYGYTF. The CDR3 coding sequence is TGTGCCAGCAGTTTATGGCAGGGGGCGGGCTATGGCTACACCTTC.

The chain carries TRBV6-5 and TRBJ1-4; weak D call: TRBD1 (5 bases). V was trimmed by 1 base and J by 7 bases, leaving 13 bases between them. Germline V lookup: CDR1 MNHEY, CDR2 SVGAGI. The CDR3 has 15 amino acids. In DNA, the CDR3 is TGTGCCAGCAGTTACTTGACGCGGGGGAGTGAAAAACTGTTTTTT. It codes for CASSYLTRGSEKLFF.

On this clone: Additional DNA sequences in this sample encode the identical CDR3. J is TRBJ1-5 and V is TRBV6-1; a weak D match, TRBD1 (5 bases). The V and J ends lost 3 bases and 5 bases respectively, with 8 bases between them. Germline CDR1 reads MNHNS; CDR2 reads SASEGT. The CDR3 extends over 13 amino acids. As DNA, the CDR3 is TGTGCCAGCAGTGACAGGGAGGATCAGCCCCAGCATTTT. Residues: CASSDREDQPQHF.

The rearrangement uses TRBV18 and TRBJ1-5, with D perhaps TRBD1 (5 bases). Germline CDR1 reads KGHSH; CDR2 reads LQKENI. V was clipped by 6 bases and J by 11 bases, with 14 bases between them. The CDR3 sequence is 12 residues long. In DNA form, the CDR3 reads TGTGCCAGCTCCCGGAAAACAGGAGCCCAGCATTTT. This translates into CASSRKTGAQHF.

This clone was counted only a few times. The chain carries TRBV6-6 and TRBJ1-2, with 7 nucleotides matching TRBD1. After removal of 5 bases from V and 0 bases from J, the junction contained 27 bases not matched to a gene. CDR3 length equals 22 residues. Looked up from germline, CDR1 is MNHNY and CDR2 is SVGAGI (reference sequence). The CDR3 DNA reads as TGTGCCAGCAGTCCACTAAGCGTCGGACAGGCAGACTCCTCGAAGACTAACTATGGCTACACCTTC. Translation: CASSPLSVGQADSSKTNYGYTF.

This clone was detected once. J is TRBJ2-2 and V is TRBV5-4, with 7 bases matching TRBD1. This CDR3 region has 15 residues. CDR1 is SGHNT and CDR2 is YYREEE in the germline V gene (reference sequence). The trim removed 4 bases at V and 2 bases at J, leaving 5 bases unmatched. Here the CDR3 DNA reads TGTGCCAGCAGCGGACGACAGGGTAACACCGGGGAGCTGTTTTTT. It specifies CASSGRQGNTGELFF.